The present entry profiles one T cell receptor (beta chain) with its context. Its antigen is as yet unknown. The entry originates in a study of shared clonotypes between healthy human individuals. The germline V gene has CDR1 LNHDA and CDR2 SQIVND (reference sequence). This CDR3 is 16 amino acids long. With 5 bases removed from V and 0 bases from J, the gap between germline ends came to 17 bases. Whole-study results and caveats: Non-shared clonotypes had lower generation probabilities than clonotypes shared by all four sorted-subset donors.

Measured with immunoSEQ multiplex PCR; TCRdb has only the in-frame clones, and not every one. Seen here are about 1.5 million clones, 96% observed once, and the top ten hold about 1%. The clonotype comes from a man aged 25-45 years in good health. This chain joins TRBV19 and TRBJ2-7, with D unresolved. The sequencing input was naive CD4+ T cells sorted from blood. Subset denoted: CD45RA+ positively selected. The CDR3 DNA reads TGTGCCAGTAGTCCCCGGCCGACAAAGAGCTCCTACGAGCAGTACTTC. Protein sequence: CASSPRPTKSSYEQYF.